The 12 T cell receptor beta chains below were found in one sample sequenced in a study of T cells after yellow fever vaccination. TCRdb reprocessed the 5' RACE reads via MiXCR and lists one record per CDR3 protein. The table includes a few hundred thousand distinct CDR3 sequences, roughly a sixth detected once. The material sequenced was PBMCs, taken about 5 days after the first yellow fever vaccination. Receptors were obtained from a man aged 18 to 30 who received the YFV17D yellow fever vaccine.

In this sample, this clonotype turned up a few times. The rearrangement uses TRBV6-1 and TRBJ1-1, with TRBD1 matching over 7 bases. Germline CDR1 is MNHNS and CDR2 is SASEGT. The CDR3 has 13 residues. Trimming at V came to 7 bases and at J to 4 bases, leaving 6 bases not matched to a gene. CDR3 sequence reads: CASTRDSLTEAFF. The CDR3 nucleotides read TGTGCCAGCACCCGGGACAGCCTCACTGAAGCTTTCTTT.

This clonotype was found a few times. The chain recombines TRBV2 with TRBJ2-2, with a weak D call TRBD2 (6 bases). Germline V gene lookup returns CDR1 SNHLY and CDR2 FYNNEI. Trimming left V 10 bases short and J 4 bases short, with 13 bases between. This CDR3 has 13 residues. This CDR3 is CATTSQGTGELFF. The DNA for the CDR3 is TGTGCCACCACTAGCCAGGGCACCGGGGAGCTGTTTTTT.

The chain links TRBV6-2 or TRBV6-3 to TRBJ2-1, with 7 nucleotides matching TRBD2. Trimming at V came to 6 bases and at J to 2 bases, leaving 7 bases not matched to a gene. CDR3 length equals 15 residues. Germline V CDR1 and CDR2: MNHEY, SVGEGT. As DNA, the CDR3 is TGTGCCAGCAGACTGGCGGGGGAGGCCTACAATGAGCAGTTCTTC. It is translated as CASRLAGEAYNEQFF.

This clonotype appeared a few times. CDR3 DNA sequence: TGTGCCAGCAGCTCTTTGGGGTCGGGGGAGCAGTACTTC. Protein product: CASSSLGSGEQYF. The chain uses TRBV5-6 and TRBJ2-7, with a possible D match to TRBD2 (5 bases). This CDR3 region has 13 residues. CDR1 and CDR2 from the germline V gene are SGHDT and YYEEEE. Trimming cost V 3 bases and J 7 bases, with 14 bases left between them.

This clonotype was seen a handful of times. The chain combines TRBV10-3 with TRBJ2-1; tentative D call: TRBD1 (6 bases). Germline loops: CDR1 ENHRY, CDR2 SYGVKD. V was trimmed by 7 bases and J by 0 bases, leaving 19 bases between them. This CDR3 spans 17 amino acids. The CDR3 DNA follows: TGTGCCATCAACCAACAGGGACACCCGAGCTCCTACAATGAGCAGTTCTTC. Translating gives CAINQQGHPSSYNEQFF.

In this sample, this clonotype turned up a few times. The CDR3 loop is CASSSTGAAPYEQYF. In DNA form, the CDR3 reads TGTGCCAGCAGTTCAACAGGGGCCGCTCCCTACGAGCAGTACTTC. The V and J genes are TRBV6-5 and TRBJ2-7; 7 positions match TRBD1. Germline V gene data show CDR1 as MNHEY and CDR2 as SVGAGI. The CDR3 contains 15 residues. The ends lost 4 bases at V and 2 bases at J; junction bases unmatched: 8.

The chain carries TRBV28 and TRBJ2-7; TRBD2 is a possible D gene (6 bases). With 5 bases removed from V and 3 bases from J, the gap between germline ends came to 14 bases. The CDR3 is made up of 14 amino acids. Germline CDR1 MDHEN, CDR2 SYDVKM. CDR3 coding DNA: TGTGCCAGCAGTCTCTTCGGGGGTAACTACGAGCAGTACGTC. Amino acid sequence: CASSLFGGNYEQYV.

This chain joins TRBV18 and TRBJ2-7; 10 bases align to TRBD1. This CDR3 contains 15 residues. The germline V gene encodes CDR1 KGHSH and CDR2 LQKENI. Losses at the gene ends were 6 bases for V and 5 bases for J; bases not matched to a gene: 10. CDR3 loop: CASSMGPGQGDEQYV. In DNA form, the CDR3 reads TGTGCCAGCTCCATGGGGCCCGGACAGGGGGACGAGCAGTACGTC.

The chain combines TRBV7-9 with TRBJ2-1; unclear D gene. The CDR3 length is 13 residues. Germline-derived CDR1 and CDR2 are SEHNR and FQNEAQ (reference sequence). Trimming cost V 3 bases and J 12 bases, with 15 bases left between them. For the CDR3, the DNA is TGTGCCAGCAGCTTTCTCGAAACGGGTTCGCAGTTCTTC. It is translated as CASSFLETGSQFF. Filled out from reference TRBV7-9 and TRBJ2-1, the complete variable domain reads DTGVSQNPRHKITKRGQNVTFRCDPISEHNRLYWYRQTLGQGPEFLTYFQNEAQLEKSRLLSDRFSAERPKGSFSTLEIQRTEQGDSAMYLCASSFLETGSQFFGPGTRLTVL.

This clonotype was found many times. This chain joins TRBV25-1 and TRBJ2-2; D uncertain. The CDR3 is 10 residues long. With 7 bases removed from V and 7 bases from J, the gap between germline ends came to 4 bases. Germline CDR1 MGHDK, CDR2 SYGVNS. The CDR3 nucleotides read TGTGCCAGCACGGGCGGGGAGCTGTTTTTT. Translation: CASTGGELFF.

CDR3 in amino acids: CASSPLGQARNIQYF. CDR3 DNA: TGTGCCAGCTCACCACTAGGACAGGCCCGAAACATTCAGTACTTC. The chain joins TRBV18 to TRBJ2-4; 7 bases are shared with TRBD1. Trimming at V came to 1 base and at J to 6 bases, leaving 6 bases not matched to a gene. In germline, CDR1 is KGHSH, CDR2 LQKENI. The CDR3 runs to 15 residues. The full variable domain, its missing parts supplied by reference TRBV18 and TRBJ2-4, is NAGVMQNPRHLVRRRGQEARLRCSPMKGHSHVYWYRQLPEEGLKFMVYLQKENIIDESGMPKERFSAEFPKEGPSILRIQQVVRGDSAAYFCASSPLGQARNIQYFGAGTRLSVL.

As DNA, the CDR3 is TGTGCCAGCAGCCCTCGACCCTACAATGAGCAGTTCTTC. It is translated as CASSPRPYNEQFF. J is TRBJ2-1 and V is TRBV7-2; D not resolved. The germline V and J ends were trimmed by 5 bases and 2 bases, with 7 bases remaining between them. CDR1 SGHTA and CDR2 FQGNSA come from the germline V gene. This CDR3 comprises 13 residues.